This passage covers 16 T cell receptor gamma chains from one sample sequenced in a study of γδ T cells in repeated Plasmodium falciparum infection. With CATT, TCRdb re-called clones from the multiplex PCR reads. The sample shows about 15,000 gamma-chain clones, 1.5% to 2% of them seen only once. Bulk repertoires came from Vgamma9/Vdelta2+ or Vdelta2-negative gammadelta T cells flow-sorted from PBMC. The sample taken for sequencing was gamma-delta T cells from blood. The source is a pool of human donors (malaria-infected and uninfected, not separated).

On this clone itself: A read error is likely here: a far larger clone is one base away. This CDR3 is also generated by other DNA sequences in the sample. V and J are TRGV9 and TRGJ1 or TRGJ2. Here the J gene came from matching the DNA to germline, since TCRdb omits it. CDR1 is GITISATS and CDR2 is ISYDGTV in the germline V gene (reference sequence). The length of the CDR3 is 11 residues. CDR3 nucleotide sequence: TGTGCCCTGTGGGAGCTGAGGAAGAAACTCTTT. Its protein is CALWELRKKLF.

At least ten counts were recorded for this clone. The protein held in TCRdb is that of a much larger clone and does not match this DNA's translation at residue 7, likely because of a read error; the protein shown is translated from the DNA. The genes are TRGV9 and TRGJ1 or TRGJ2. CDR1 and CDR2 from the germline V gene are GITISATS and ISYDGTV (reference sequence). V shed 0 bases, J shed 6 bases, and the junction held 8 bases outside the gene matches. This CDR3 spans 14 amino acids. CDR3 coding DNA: TGTGCCTTGTGGGAGGTGACTTACGGTTATAAGAAACTCTTT. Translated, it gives CALWEVTYGYKKLF.

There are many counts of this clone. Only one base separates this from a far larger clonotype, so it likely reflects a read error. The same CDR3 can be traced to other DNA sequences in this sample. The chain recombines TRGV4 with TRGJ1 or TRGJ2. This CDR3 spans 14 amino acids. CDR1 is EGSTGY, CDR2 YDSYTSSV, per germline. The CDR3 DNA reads TGTGCCACCTGGGATGGGGCCCGTTATTATAAGAAGCTCTTT. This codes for CATWDGARYYKKLF.

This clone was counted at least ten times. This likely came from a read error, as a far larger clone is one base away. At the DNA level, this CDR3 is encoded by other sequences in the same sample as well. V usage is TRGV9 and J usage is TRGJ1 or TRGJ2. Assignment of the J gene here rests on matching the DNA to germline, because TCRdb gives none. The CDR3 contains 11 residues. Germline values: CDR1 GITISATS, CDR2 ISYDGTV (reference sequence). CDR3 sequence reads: CALWEGNKKLF. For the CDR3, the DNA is TGTGCCCTGTGGGAGGGAAATAAGAAACTCTTT.

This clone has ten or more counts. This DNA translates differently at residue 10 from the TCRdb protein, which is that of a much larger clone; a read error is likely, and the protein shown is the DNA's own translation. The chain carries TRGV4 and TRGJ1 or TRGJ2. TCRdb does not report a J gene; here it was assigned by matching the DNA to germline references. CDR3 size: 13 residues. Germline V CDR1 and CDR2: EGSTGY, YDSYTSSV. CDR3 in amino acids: CATWEKNYYEKLF. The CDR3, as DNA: TGTGCCACCTGGGAAAAGAATTATTATGAGAAACTCTTT.

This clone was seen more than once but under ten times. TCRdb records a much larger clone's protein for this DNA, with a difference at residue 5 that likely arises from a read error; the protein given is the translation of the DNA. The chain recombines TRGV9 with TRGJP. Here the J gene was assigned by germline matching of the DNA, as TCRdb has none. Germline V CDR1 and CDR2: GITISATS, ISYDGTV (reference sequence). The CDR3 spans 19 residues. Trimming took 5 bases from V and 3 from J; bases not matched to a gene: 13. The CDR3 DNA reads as TGTGCCTTGTGGGCGCAAACAAACCAGCAAGAGTTGGGCAAAAAAATCAAGGTATTT. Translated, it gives CALWAQTNQQELGKKIKVF.

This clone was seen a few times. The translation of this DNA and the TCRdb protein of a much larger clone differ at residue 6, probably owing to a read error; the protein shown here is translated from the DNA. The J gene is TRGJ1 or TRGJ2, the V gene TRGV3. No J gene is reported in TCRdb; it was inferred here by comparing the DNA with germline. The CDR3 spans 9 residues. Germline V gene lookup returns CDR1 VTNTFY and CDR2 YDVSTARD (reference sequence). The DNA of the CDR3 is TGTGCCACCGGTTATATGAAACTCTTT. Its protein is CATGYMKLF.

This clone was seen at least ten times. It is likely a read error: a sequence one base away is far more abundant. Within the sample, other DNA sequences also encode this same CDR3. The CDR3 sequence: CALWEVPKKLF. The CDR3 DNA follows: TGTGCCTTGTGGGAGGTACCGAAGAAACTCTTT. The genes are TRGV9 and TRGJ1 or TRGJ2. This CDR3 is built from 11 residues. Germline V gene lookup returns CDR1 GITISATS and CDR2 ISYDGTV (reference sequence). The V segment lost 1 base and the J segment 10 bases; nucleotides outside the gene matches: 4.

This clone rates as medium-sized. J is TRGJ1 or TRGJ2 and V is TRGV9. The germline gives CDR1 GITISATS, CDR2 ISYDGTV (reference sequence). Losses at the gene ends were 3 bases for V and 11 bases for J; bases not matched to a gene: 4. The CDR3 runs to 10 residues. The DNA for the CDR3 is TGTGCCTTGTGGGAGAATGAGAAACTCTTT. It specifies CALWENEKLF.

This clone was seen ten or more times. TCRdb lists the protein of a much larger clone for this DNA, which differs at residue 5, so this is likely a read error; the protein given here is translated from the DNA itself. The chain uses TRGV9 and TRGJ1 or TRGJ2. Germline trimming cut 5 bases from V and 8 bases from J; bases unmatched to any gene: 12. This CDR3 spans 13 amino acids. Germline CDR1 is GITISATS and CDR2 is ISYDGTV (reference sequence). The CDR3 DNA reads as TGTGCCTTGTGGGGGGTCCCCTGGGATAAGAAACTCTTT. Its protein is CALWGVPWDKKLF.

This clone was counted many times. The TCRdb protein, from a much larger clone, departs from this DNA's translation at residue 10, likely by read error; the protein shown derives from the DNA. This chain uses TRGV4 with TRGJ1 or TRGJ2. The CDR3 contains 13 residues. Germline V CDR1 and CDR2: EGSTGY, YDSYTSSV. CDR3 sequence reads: CATWDGGNYRKLF. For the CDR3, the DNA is TGTGCCACCTGGGATGGCGGGAATTATAGGAAACTCTTT.

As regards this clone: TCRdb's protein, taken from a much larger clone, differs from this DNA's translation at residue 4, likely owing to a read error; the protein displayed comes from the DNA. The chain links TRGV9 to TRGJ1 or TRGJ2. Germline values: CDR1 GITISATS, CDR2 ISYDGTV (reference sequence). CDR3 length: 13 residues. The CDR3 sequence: CALRESGGYKKLF. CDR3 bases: TGTGCCTTGCGGGAGAGCGGCGGTTATAAGAAACTCTTT.

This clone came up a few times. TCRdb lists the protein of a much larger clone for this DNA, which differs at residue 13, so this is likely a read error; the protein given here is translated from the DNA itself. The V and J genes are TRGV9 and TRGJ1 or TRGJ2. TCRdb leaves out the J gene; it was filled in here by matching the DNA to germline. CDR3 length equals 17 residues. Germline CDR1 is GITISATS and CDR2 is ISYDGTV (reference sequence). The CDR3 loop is CALWVTLAVTNYDKKLF. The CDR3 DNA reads TGTGCCTTGTGGGTTACTTTAGCGGTCACGAATTATGATAAGAAACTCTTT.

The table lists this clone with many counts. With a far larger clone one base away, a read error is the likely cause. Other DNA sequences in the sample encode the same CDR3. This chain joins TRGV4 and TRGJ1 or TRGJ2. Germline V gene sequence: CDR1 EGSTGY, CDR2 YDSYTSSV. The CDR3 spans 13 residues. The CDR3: CATWDGEYYKKLF. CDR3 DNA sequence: TGTGCCACCTGGGATGGGGAGTATTATAAGAAACTCTTC.

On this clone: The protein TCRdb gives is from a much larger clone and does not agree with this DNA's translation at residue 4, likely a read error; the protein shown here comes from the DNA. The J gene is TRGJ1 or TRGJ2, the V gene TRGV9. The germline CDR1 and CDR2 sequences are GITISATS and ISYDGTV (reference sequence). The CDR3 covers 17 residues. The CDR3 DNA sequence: TGTGCCTTGTTGGAGGCCTACAAATATCAGAATTATTATAAGAAACTCTTT. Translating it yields CALLEAYKYQNYYKKLF.

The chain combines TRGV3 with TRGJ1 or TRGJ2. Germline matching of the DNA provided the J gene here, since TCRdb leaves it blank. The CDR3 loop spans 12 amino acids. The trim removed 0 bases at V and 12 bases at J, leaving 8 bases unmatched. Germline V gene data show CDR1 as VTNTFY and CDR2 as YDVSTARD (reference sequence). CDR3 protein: CATWDRPRRKLF. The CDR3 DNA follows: TGTGCCACCTGGGACAGGCCAAGGAGGAAACTCTTT.